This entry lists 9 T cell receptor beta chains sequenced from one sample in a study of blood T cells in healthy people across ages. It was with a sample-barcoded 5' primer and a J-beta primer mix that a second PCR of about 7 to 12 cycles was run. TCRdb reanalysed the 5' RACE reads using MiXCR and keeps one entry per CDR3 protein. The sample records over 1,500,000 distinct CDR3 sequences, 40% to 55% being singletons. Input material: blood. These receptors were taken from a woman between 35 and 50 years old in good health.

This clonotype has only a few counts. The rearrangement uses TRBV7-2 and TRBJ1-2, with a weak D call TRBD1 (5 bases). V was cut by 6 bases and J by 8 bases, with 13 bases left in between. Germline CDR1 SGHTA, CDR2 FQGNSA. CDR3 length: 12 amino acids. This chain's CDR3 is CASRLQGTGYTF. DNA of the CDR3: TGTGCCAGCAGACTCCAGGGAACCGGCTACACCTTC.

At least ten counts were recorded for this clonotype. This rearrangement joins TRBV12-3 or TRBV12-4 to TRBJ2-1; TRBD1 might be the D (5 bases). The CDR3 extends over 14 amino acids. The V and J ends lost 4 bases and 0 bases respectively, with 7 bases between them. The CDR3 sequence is CASSSDSSYNEQFF. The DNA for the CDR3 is TGTGCCAGCAGTTCTGACAGCTCCTACAATGAGCAGTTCTTC.

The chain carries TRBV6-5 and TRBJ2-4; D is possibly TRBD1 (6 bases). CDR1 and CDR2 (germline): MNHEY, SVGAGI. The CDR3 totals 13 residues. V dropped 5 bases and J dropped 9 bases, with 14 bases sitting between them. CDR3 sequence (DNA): TGTGCCAGCAGTCGGGGACATCCGGGCATTCAGTACTTC. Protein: CASSRGHPGIQYF.

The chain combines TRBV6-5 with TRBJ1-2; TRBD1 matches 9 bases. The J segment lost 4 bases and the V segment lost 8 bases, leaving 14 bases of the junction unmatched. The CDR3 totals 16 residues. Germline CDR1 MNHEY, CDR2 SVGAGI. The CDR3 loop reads CASGPPPRTGAYGYTF. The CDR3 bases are TGTGCCAGCGGACCGCCCCCGAGGACAGGGGCCTATGGCTACACCTTC.

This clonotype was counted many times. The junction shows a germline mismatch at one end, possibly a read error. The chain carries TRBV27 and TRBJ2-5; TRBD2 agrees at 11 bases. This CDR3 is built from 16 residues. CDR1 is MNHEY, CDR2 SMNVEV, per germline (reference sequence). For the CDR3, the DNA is TGTGCCAGCAGCTTATCCCGACTAGCGGGGCAAGAGACCCAGTACTTC. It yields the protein CASSLSRLAGQETQYF.

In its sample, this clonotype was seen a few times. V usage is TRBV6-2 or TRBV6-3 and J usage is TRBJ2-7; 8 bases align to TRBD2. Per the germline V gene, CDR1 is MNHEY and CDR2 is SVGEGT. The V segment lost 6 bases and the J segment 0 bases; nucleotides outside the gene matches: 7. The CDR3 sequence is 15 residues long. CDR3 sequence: CASRPSGGSSYEQYF. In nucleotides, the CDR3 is TGTGCCAGCAGACCCAGCGGGGGTTCCTCCTACGAGCAGTACTTC.

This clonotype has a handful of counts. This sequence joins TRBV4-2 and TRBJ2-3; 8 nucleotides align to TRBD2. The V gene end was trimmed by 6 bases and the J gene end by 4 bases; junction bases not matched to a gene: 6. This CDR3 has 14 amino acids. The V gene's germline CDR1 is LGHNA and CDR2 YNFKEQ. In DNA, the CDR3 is TGTGCCAGCAGGCAGCGGGGGACGGCAGATACGCAGTATTTT. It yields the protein CASRQRGTADTQYF.

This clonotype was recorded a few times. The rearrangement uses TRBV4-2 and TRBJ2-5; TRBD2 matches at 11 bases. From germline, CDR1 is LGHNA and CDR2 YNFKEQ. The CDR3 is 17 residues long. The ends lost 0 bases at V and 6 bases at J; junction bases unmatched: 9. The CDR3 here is CASSQDWASGGRKTQYF. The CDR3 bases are TGTGCCAGCAGCCAAGATTGGGCTAGCGGGGGGAGAAAGACCCAGTACTTC.

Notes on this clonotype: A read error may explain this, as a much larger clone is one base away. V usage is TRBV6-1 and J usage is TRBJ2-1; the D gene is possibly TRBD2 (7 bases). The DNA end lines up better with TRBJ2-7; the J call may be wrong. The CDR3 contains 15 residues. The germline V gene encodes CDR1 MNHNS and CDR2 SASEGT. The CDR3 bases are TGTGCCAGCAGGGGGGCGGGGGCCTCCTACAATGAGCAGTACTTC. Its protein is CASRGAGASYNEQYF.